The sequence of this T cell receptor (beta chain) was determined in a study of CD8 T cells in ankylosing spondylitis (dated by TCRdb to 2015 to 2018). About the study as a whole: The study set out to find disease-linked TCR variants by profiling T cell receptor beta repertoires in ankylosing spondylitis patients and healthy donors. In total, the full study cohort was made up of some 100 healthy donors and roughly 27 ankylosing spondylitis patients. Peripheral blood samples were taken, and synovial fluid was additionally collected from ankylosing spondylitis patients.

Broad study findings and their caveats: A TCR beta motif of about eight highly homologous amino acid variants appeared characteristic of blood from ankylosing spondylitis patients. Some TCR beta motif variants had previously been reported in synovial fluid and blood of reactive arthritis patients, which suggested common disease-initiation mechanisms. The disease-linked clones had a CD8+ phenotype and were found at relatively low frequencies in peripheral blood. The disease-linked clones were reported to be significantly enriched in matched synovial fluid samples from ankylosing spondylitis patients.

The sequencer was an Illumina HiSeq 2500. Quantitative 5'-RACE with molecular barcodes was used to prepare TCR beta libraries. Processing in the source paper ran as follows. To identify disease-linked TCR variants, a new computational method was used, one built on a probabilistic model of VDJ rearrangement. The raw public data were reprocessed by TCRdb itself: fastp quality trimming at Q25, MiXCR clonotype calling, in-frame beta chains only. Records with the same CDR3 protein are collapsed into one entry carrying the most frequent genes and DNA. TCRdb, not the original authors, processed these V and J calls. In all, the sample holds 500,000 or so distinct CDR3 sequences, and about 5.7% of those were seen once. The biggest ten clones account for 3.5% of the sample. Counted from cysteine to phenylalanine, this CDR3 has 12 amino acids. The only DNA kept is the CDR3, 36 bases in frame from the first base. V gives up 3 bases and J gives up 4 bases, and the segment between their germline ends measures 5 bases.

This clonotype occurred many times. Its antigen remains undetermined. Base qualities are not provided; no much larger clone lies one nucleotide away. The sequenced sample was blood, either unsorted or a sorted T cell fraction (not recorded which). This receptor chain uses TRBV12-3 or TRBV12-4 and TRBJ2-3, with the D gene uncertain. This TCR was sampled from a male donor with ankylosing spondylitis. CDR3 loop: CASSFSPDTQYF. The DNA reads as follows: TGTGCCAGCAGTTTTTCCCCAGATACGCAGTATTTT.